This record covers a single T cell receptor (beta chain). No cognate antigen has been identified for it. Within one base of it there is no much larger clone, and no base qualities were kept. Donors formed part of the validation cohort, which comprised about 130 subjects and was distinct from the first cohort of 666 subjects. The library was generated by the immunoSEQ multiplex PCR assay. As for the authors' bioinformatics: To diagnose cytomegalovirus status from the catalog of TCR beta chain sequences, a statistical classification framework was built. TCRdb took this table from immuneACCESS and kept in-frame rearrangements with V and J called. Such tables lack part of the clones; where checked against another copy, unresolved V genes explain under half of the gap, and the rest is unexplained. The DNA was the basis for D and trimming; V, J and clone size are from that table. Within this sample are approximately 58,000 clones, with roughly 94% of them counted one time only. Roughly 2.4% of the sample lies in the top ten.

The entry originates in a study of cytomegalovirus exposure and HLA in healthy donors (dated by TCRdb to the late 2010s). Broadly, across the study: A later analysis indicated that the 90 to 150 validation repertoires were generated on the platform also employed for the roughly 650 repertoires of the first cohort. The aim of the study was to test whether cataloging public T cell receptors could identify signatures of past pathogen exposure. A separate validation cohort of approximately 130 different subjects was used in addition to the approximately 610-subject first cohort. To predict cytomegalovirus infection status, the study combined high-throughput TCR immunosequencing, statistical association of individual TCRs with disease status, and machine learning. Broader findings and caveats from the paper: Cytomegalovirus status was reported to be diagnosed by the classifier with high specificity and sensitivity in both the original and validation cohorts. A later analysis lacked HLA typing for the validation cohort, so it scored co-occurrence in that cohort across all 110 or so repertoires. While some public TCRs were present in many individuals, most TCR sequences turned up only very rarely across donors. A later analysis found that TCRs clustered in the first cohort also tended to co-occur in the roughly 110 validation repertoires, with 90% to 95% of cluster scores above 0. In the study, about 150 TCR beta chains were listed as associated with cytomegalovirus. The authors suggested that the approach could potentially be extended to other disease states and immunological phenotypes. In vitro tests confirmed that a few of the cytomegalovirus-associated TCR beta chains recognize cytomegalovirus antigens.

This clonotype was sampled from a man in his late teens or twenties in good health and CMV-seronegative. The material sequenced was PBMCs.

At the DNA level, the sequence is TGTGCCAGCAGTTCAACAGGGGATACGCAGTATTTT. Its protein reads: CASSSTGDTQYF. Rearrangement joined TRBV28 to TRBJ2-3; TRBD1 is a weak D gene call, 6 bases matching. Per the germline V gene, MDHEN is the CDR1 and SYDVKM is the CDR2. Counted from cysteine to phenylalanine, this CDR3 has 12 amino acids. Only the CDR3 DNA stays, 36 bases, in frame from base 1. V and J are truncated by 4 bases and 6 bases respectively, leaving an intervening sequence of 8 bases.